The rows below give T cell receptor beta chains drawn from one sample of a study of blood T cell repertoires in COVID-19. Sequenced by immunoSEQ multiplex PCR; TCRdb stores in-frame clones only, minus some. This table has a few hundred thousand clones, about 92% appearing once. Material for sequencing was PBMCs or T cells enriched from blood (not recorded which). These receptors all come from a man between 18 and 29 years old who had recovered from COVID-19. Each CDR3 is given without its conserved first and last residue.

V gene	J gene	CDR3 protein
TRBV19	TRBJ1-1	ASSISGNKGEAF
TRBV10-3	TRBJ2-1	AIRMTGVGREQF
TRBV6-5	TRBJ1-2	ASSMGTDYGYT
TRBV4-2	TRBJ2-7	ASSQDFGADFSYEQY
TRBV3-1/TRBV3-2	TRBJ1-3	ASSPLAGSGNTIY
TRBV30	TRBJ2-3	AWKRQGLDTQY
TRBV20-1	TRBJ1-1	SASRQVEAF
TRBV2	TRBJ1-3	ASSASRSSGNTIY
TRBV2	TRBJ2-2	ASRPTSGGNTGELF
TRBV3-1/TRBV3-2	TRBJ2-2	ASSPYQEVGELF
TRBV19	TRBJ1-4	ASSTPQTNEKLF
TRBV4-1	TRBJ1-1	ASSQEGSGLRAAF
TRBV9	TRBJ1-1	ASSATTGTSTEAF
TRBV6-5	TRBJ1-5	ASSYSGSNQPQH
TRBV5-4	TRBJ1-6	ASSRDSSSYNSPLH
TRBV19	TRBJ1-3	ASSDYRDNF
TRBV5-1	TRBJ1-2	ASSFTGGAPMDGYT
TRBV19	TRBJ1-4	ASSIFLYNEKLF
TRBV19	TRBJ1-2	ASSMSGQGSYGYT
TRBV11-2	TRBJ1-3	ASSRLRDSGNTIY
TRBV27	TRBJ1-5	ASSRQGGNQPQH
TRBV9	TRBJ1-1	ASSGRDRGGNTEAF
TRBV5-1	TRBJ1-3	ASSSSGSGNTIY
TRBV3-1/TRBV3-2	TRBJ1-1	ASSQDPGQADTEAF
TRBV7-9	TRBJ1-6	ASSLNAGQGYSPLH
TRBV7-9	TRBJ1-2	ASSQDTSYT
TRBV19	TRBJ1-5	ASSIGTEISNQPQH
TRBV7-9	TRBJ1-2	ASGADRGRGYT
TRBV7-9	TRBJ1-1	ASSDGIVSTDEAF
TRBV3-1/TRBV3-2	TRBJ1-2	ASSAVGQGNYGYT
TRBV4-1	TRBJ1-1	ASSQLRTGGTEAF
TRBV12-3/TRBV12-4	TRBJ1-2	ASSFDKYGYT
TRBV5-1	TRBJ1-4	ASQISGTGGEKLF
TRBV5-1	TRBJ2-2	ASSLFSGTSRNTGELF
TRBV28	TRBJ1-4	ASSPQGPPRDEKLF
TRBV15	TRBJ1-2	ATSRAGSTYGYT
TRBV28	TRBJ2-7	ASSLSLNYEQY